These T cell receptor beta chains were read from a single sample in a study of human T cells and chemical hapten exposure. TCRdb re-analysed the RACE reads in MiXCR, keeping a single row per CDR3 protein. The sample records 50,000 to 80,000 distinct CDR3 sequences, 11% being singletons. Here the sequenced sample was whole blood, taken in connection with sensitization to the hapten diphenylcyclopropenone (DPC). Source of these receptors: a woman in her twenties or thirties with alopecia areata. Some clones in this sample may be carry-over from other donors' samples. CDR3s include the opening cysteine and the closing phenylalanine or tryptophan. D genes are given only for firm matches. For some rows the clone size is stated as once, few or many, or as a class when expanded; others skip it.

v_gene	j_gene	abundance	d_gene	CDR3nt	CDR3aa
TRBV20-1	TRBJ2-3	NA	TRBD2	TGCAGTGCTGACCGGGGGACTAGCCCGGCTTTGGATACGCAGTATTTT	CSADRGTSPALDTQYF
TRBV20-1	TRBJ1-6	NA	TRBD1	TGCAGTGCTAGGGTCGGGACAGGGTACAATTCACCCCTCCACTTT	CSARVGTGYNSPLHF
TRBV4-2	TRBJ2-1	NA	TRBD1	TGTGCCAGCAGCCATGGACAGGAAGAGCAGTTCTTC	CASSHGQEEQFF
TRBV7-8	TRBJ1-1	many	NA	TGTGCCAGCAGCTCAAGTAACAGAGAGATGAACACTGAAGCTTTCTTT	CASSSSNREMNTEAFF
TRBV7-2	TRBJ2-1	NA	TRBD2	TGTGCCAGCAGCCGGGGGAGGGCTAGCGGGAGAGGCGAGCAGTTCTTC	CASSRGRASGRGEQFF
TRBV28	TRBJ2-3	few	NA	TGTGCCAGCAGTAGAACAGGGATCGAGACAGATACGCAGTATTTT	CASSRTGIETDTQYF
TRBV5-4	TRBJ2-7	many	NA	TGTGCCAGCAGCTTGGGTAAAAGAGGTGGGGACGAGCAGTACTTC	CASSLGKRGGDEQYF
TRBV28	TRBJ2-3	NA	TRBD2	TGTGCCAGCAGCACGGCTTGGATGAGCGGGAGGGACACAGATACGCAGTATTTT	CASSTAWMSGRDTDTQYF
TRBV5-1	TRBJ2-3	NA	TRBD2	TGCGCCAGCAGCTCCGGACTAGCGTCAAGCACAGATACGCAGTATTTT	CASSSGLASSTDTQYF
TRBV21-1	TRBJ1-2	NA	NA	TGTGCCAGCAGCGCAAAGGGACAGGGTGTGGGCTACACCTTC	CASSAKGQGVGYTF
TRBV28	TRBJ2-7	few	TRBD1	TGTGCCAGCAGTTCCCGGACAGGCCTTATCTACGAGCAGTACTTC	CASSSRTGLIYEQYF
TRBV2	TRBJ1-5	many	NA	TGTGCCAGCAACACAGGGTTAGGCAATCAGCCCCAGCATTTT	CASNTGLGNQPQHF
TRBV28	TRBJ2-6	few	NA	TGTGCCAGCAGTTTATTACAGGGAGGGCAATCTGGGGCCAACGTCCTGACTTTC	CASSLLQGGQSGANVLTF
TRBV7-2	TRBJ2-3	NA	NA	TGTGCCAGCAGCGAGGGGCGGAGAGATACGCAGTATTTT	CASSEGRRDTQYF
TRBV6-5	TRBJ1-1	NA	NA	TGTGCCAGCAGTTACTTTTACTTGGGTCTACAGACCCGGGCCCCACTCTTGAACACTGAAGCTTTCTTT	CASSYFYLGLQTRAPLLNTEAFF
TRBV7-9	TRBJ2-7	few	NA	TGTGCCAGCAGCCAAAGCGTCGGCGAGCAGTACTTC	CASSQSVGEQYF
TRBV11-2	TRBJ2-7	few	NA	TGTGCCAGCAGCCAGGGGCCCGAGCAGTACTTC	CASSQGPEQYF
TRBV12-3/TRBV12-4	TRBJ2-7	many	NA	TGTGCCAGCAGTTCGCAGGGATACGAGCAGTACTTC	CASSSQGYEQYF
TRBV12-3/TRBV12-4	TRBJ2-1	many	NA	TGTGCCAGCAGTTTAGCTGGCGAGCAGTTCTTC	CASSLAGEQFF
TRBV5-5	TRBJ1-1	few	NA	TGTGCCAGCAGCTCTGGCACGGGCCGGAACACTGAAGCTTTCTTT	CASSSGTGRNTEAFF
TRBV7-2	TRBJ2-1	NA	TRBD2	TGTGCCAGCAGCTTAGGAGCGGGAGGGGAGCAGTTCTTC	CASSLGAGGEQFF
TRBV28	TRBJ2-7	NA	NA	TGTGCCAGCAGCCCCTACGTCTCCTACGAGCAGTACTTC	CASSPYVSYEQYF
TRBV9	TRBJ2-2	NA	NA	TGTGCCAGCAGCGTAGATTTGAGGGGAGGCACCGGGGAGCTGTTTTTT	CASSVDLRGGTGELFF
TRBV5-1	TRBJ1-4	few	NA	TGCGCCAGCAGCTTGGCCAGGACGGGAAGGGCGGCGAGGGAAAAACTGTTTTTT	CASSLARTGRAAREKLFF
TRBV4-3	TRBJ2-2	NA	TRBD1	TGCGCCAGCAGCCACCGACAGGGTCCTGGCCCCGGGGAGCTGTTTTTT	CASSHRQGPGPGELFF
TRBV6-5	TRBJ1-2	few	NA	TGTGCCAGCAGTTACTCGATCAATAATAACTATGGCTACACCTTC	CASSYSINNNYGYTF
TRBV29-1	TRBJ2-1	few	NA	TGCAGCGTTGGCAGGGGGGGGAATGAGCAGTTCTTC	CSVGRGGNEQFF
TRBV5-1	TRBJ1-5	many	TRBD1	TGCGCCAGCAGCTTGGACAGGGGTGGTCAGCCCCAGCATTTT	CASSLDRGGQPQHF
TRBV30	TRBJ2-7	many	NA	TGTGCCTGGAGTGTACTTATAGGTTTTGGCGAGCAGTACTTC	CAWSVLIGFGEQYF
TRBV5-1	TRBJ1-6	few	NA	TGCGCCAGCACGGACAGCGATAATTCACCCCTCCACTTT	CASTDSDNSPLHF
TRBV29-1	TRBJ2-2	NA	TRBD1	TGCAGCGTTGTTTTCGTCAGGGGGCGAACCGGGGAGCTGTTTTTT	CSVVFVRGRTGELFF
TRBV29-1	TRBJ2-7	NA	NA	TGCAGCGCATTCACAGGTTACGAGCAGTACTTC	CSAFTGYEQYF
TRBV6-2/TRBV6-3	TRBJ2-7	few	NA	TGTGCCAGCAGTTACGACCCGGGAGCTTCCTACGAGCAGTACTTC	CASSYDPGASYEQYF
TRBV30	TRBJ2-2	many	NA	TGTGCCTGGTGGAACCCCGGGGAGCTGTTTTTT	CAWWNPGELFF
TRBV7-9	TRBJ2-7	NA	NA	TGTGCCAGCAGCTTTTTGGGAAGCTCCTACGAGCAGTACTTC	CASSFLGSSYEQYF
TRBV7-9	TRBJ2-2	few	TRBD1	TGTGCCAGCAGCTTAGCGGTCGGGACAGTCACCGGGGAGCTGTTTTTT	CASSLAVGTVTGELFF